These 28 T cell receptor beta chains originate from one sample sequenced in a study of CD8+ T cells in alopecia areata. Reverse transcription of extracted RNA yielded cDNA, which provided the sequencing template. Libraries were prepared by immunoSEQ multiplex PCR; TCRdb keeps only in-frame clonotypes and omits some of them. The table lists around 200,000 clones, approximately 55% of them singletons. Treatment noted: oral pan-JAK inhibitor, 5-10 mg twice daily. The specimen comprised CD8+ T cells sorted from blood, sampled at week 24, from a patient treated with tofacitinib. The origin of the receptors is a human donor with alopecia areata.

This chain uses TRBV7-7 with TRBJ1-1; D is unresolved. V dropped 2 bases and J dropped 3 bases, with 7 bases sitting between them. CDR3 size: 13 residues. Germline CDR1 reads SSHAT; CDR2 reads FNYEAQ (reference sequence). CDR3 amino acids: CASSLSAYTEAFF. The CDR3, as DNA: TGTGCCAGCAGCTTATCGGCTTACACTGAAGCTTTCTTT. The complete variable domain, with remaining parts taken from reference TRBV7-7 and TRBJ1-1, reads GAGVSQSPRYKVTKRGQDVTLRCDPISSHATLYWYQQALGQGPEFLTYFNYEAQPDKSGLPSDRFSAERPEGSISTLTIQRTEQRDSAMYRCASSLSAYTEAFFGQGTRLTVV.

The chain combines TRBV27 with TRBJ2-5; 12 bases are shared with TRBD2. CDR1 and CDR2 from the germline V gene are MNHEY and SMNVEV (reference sequence). The CDR3 sequence is 15 residues long. V lost 3 bases to trimming and J lost 3 bases; unmatched junction nucleotides: 2. CDR3 protein: CASSFSSGGEETQYF. CDR3 bases: TGTGCCAGCAGTTTCTCTAGCGGGGGGGAAGAGACCCAGTACTTC.

This clone turned up a few times. V gene TRBV7-2 combines with J gene TRBJ1-2; no clear D. In germline, CDR1 is SGHTA, CDR2 FQGNSA. This CDR3 contains 15 residues. The V end lost 6 bases, the J end lost 9 bases, and 23 bases lay between the germline ends. The CDR3 coding sequence is TGTGCCAGCAGTCAAGCGGTGGGCAGAGGCGAGAGCTACACCTTC. Its translation is CASSQAVGRGESYTF.

The CDR3 region has the DNA TGCAGCGTTCGGACAGGGACGGGCTCTGGGGCCAACGTCCTGACTTTC. Translation gives CSVRTGTGSGANVLTF. This chain connects TRBV29-1 to TRBJ2-6; 8 bases are shared with TRBD1. Unmatched junction bases numbered 6, after V lost 5 bases and J lost 0 bases. The CDR3 runs to 16 residues. The germline CDR1 and CDR2 sequences are SQVTM and ANQGSEA. The full variable domain, completed using reference TRBV29-1 and TRBJ2-6, is SAVISQKPSRDICQRGTSLTIQCQVDSQVTMMFWYRQQPGQSLTLIATANQGSEATYESGFVIDKFPISRPNLTFSTLTVSNMSPEDSSIYLCSVRTGTGSGANVLTFGAGSRLTVL.

In this sample, this clone turned up a few times. Here the CDR3 DNA reads TGTGCCAGTAGTATATCGGACCAAGAGACCCAGTACTTC. Translated, it gives CASSISDQETQYF. The chain employs TRBV19 and TRBJ2-5; no definite D call. V dropped 2 bases and J dropped 0 bases, with 4 bases sitting between them. CDR1 and CDR2 (germline): LNHDA, SQIVND (reference sequence). The CDR3 extends over 13 amino acids.

V and J are TRBV7-9 and TRBJ2-3, with D hard to call. This CDR3 region has 17 residues. Trimming stripped 0 bases from V and 0 bases from J, with 13 bases between. The germline gives CDR1 SEHNR, CDR2 FQNEAQ (reference sequence). The CDR3 coding sequence is TGTGCCAGCAGCTTAGCGGGCCGAAGAAAGAGCACAGATACGCAGTATTTT. It is translated as CASSLAGRRKSTDTQYF.

The gene calls are TRBV29-1 and TRBJ2-7; TRBD1 agrees at 7 bases. CDR1 is SQVTM and CDR2 is ANQGSEA in the germline V gene. This CDR3 contains 13 residues. The J segment lost 4 bases and the V segment lost 7 bases, leaving 10 bases of the junction unmatched. DNA of the CDR3: TGCAGCGCTATAGCGACAGGGAATTACGAGCAGTACTTC. This encodes CSAIATGNYEQYF.

This chain links TRBV4-3 with TRBJ1-1; the D gene is possibly TRBD1 (5 bases). Trimming took off 0 bases at V and 6 bases at J, with 11 bases between the two ends. The CDR3 runs to 14 residues. Looked up from germline, CDR1 is LGHNA and CDR2 is YSLEER. The CDR3 nucleotides are TGCGCCAGCAGCCAAGACCAGGGTGGCTCTGAAGCTTTCTTT. Translation gives CASSQDQGGSEAFF.

The chain has TRBV11-3 and TRBJ2-1; D remains ambiguous. Germline CDR1 and CDR2: SGHNT and YENEEA. Trimming took off 4 bases at V and 6 bases at J, with 7 bases between the two ends. The length of the CDR3 is 12 residues. The CDR3 loop reads CASSSELNEQFF. CDR3 DNA sequence: TGTGCCAGCAGCTCGGAACTCAATGAGCAGTTCTTC.

This sequence joins TRBV4-3 and TRBJ2-1; no reliable D call. Germline V gene data show CDR1 as LGHNA and CDR2 as YSLEER. Between the trimmed V and J ends, which lost 2 bases and 2 bases, there was a span of 7 bases. The CDR3 is made up of 14 amino acids. In DNA form, the CDR3 reads TGCGCCAGCAGCCAAAAGAACACCTACAATGAGCAGTTCTTC. Its translation is CASSQKNTYNEQFF.

This clone has more than one count but fewer than ten. This rearrangement joins TRBV4-3 to TRBJ1-2, with D maybe TRBD1 (6 bases). V lost 0 bases and J lost 5, with 16 bases in between. Germline CDR1 and CDR2: LGHNA and YSLEER. The CDR3 loop spans 16 amino acids. CDR3 in DNA: TGCGCCAGCAGCCAAGATAACCAGGGGACCTCATATGGCTACACCTTC. This sequence encodes CASSQDNQGTSYGYTF.

The gene calls are TRBV5-6 and TRBJ1-2, with 8 bases matching TRBD1. The V segment lost 4 bases and the J segment 8 bases; nucleotides outside the gene matches: 16. Germline values: CDR1 SGHDT, CDR2 YYEEEE. CDR3 length: 16 residues. Here the CDR3 DNA reads TGTGCCAGCAGCGGCCTGACAGGGGACAACCCATACGGCTACACCTTC. It translates to CASSGLTGDNPYGYTF.

This rearrangement joins TRBV7-2 to TRBJ2-3; D unclear. CDR1 and CDR2 (germline): SGHTA, FQGNSA. The CDR3 has 15 residues. Trimming left V 1 base short and J 6 bases short, with 14 bases between. The CDR3 DNA sequence: TGTGCCAGCAGCTTAGTTTCAGGTCGTGCTGATACGCAGTATTTT. Protein: CASSLVSGRADTQYF. Drawing the rest from reference TRBV7-2 and TRBJ2-3, the complete variable domain is GAGVSQSPSNKVTEKGKDVELRCDPISGHTALYWYRQSLGQGLEFLIYFQGNSAPDKSGLPSDRFSAERTGGSVSTLTIQRTQQEDSAVYLCASSLVSGRADTQYFGPGTRLTVL.

The table lists this clone with a count of one. The chain couples TRBV29-1 to TRBJ1-2; TRBD1 might be the D (5 bases). Germline CDR1 SQVTM, CDR2 ANQGSEA. The CDR3 sequence is 11 residues long. V shed 5 bases and J shed 8 bases, with 12 bases lying between them. CDR3 DNA: TGCAGCGTTACGGACATCGGGGGCTACACCTTC. It specifies CSVTDIGGYTF.

The chain joins TRBV27 to TRBJ1-6; the match to TRBD1 covers 10 bases. The CDR3 extends over 15 amino acids. With V trimmed by 5 bases and J by 11 bases, 9 bases remained unmatched. Germline CDR1 and CDR2: MNHEY and SMNVEV (reference sequence). Here the CDR3 DNA reads TGTGCCAGCAGTGGGAGGACAGGGGGGGATCCACCCCTCCACTTT. Translated: CASSGRTGGDPPLHF.

With respect to this clone: In the same sample, other DNA sequences code for this CDR3. The chain has TRBV5-6 and TRBJ1-1; D is ambiguous. Germline V lookup: CDR1 SGHDT, CDR2 YYEEEE. Deletions cut 4 bases from V and 5 bases from J, with 6 bases between. The CDR3 consists of 11 residues. The CDR3, as DNA: TGTGCCAGCAGCCTAGGTACTGAAGCTTTCTTT. Amino acid sequence: CASSLGTEAFF.

This clone appeared once. The J gene is TRBJ2-3, the V gene TRBV30; 7 bases fit TRBD2. The V and J ends lost 5 bases and 2 bases, in that order; junction bases with no gene match: 7. CDR1 is GTSNPN and CDR2 is SVGIG in the germline V gene (reference sequence). The CDR3 is made up of 14 amino acids. CDR3 amino acids: CAWGAGRFTDTQYF. The CDR3 DNA reads as TGTGCCTGGGGAGCGGGGAGATTCACAGATACGCAGTATTTT.

This chain joins TRBV29-1 and TRBJ2-7; 7 bases match TRBD1. CDR3 length: 13 residues. With V trimmed by 6 bases and J by 1 base, 6 bases remained unmatched. Per the germline V gene, CDR1 is SQVTM and CDR2 is ANQGSEA. The CDR3 region has the DNA TGCAGCGTACGGGGACAGACTTCCTACGAGCAGTACTTC. This gives the protein CSVRGQTSYEQYF.

This chain connects TRBV7-6 to TRBJ1-3; D uncertain. CDR3 length: 15 amino acids. Germline CDR1 SGHVS, CDR2 FNYEAQ. The germline V and J ends were trimmed by 5 bases and 1 base, with 12 bases remaining between them. In nucleotides, the CDR3 is TGTGCCAGCAGCCCACGAACGGGGTCTGGAAACACCATATATTTT. This gives the protein CASSPRTGSGNTIYF. Using reference TRBV7-6 and TRBJ1-3 for the parts outside the CDR3, the full variable domain is GAGVSQSPRYKVTKRGQDVALRCDPISGHVSLYWYRQALGQGPEFLTYFNYEAQQDKSGLPNDRFSAERPEGSISTLTIQRTEQRDSAMYRCASSPRTGSGNTIYFGEGSWLTVV.

As concerns this clone: Its ends do not fully match the called genes, so a read error is possible. This chain uses TRBV27 with TRBJ2-6; D possibly corresponds to TRBD1 (5 bases). CDR1 MNHEY and CDR2 SMNVEV come from the germline V gene (reference sequence). The CDR3 contains 16 residues. The CDR3, as DNA: TGTGCCAGCAGTACAATCGGTTCTTCTGGGGCCAACGTCCCGACTTTC. It specifies CASSTIGSSGANVPTF. Complete variable domain (other parts from reference TRBV27 and TRBJ2-6): EAQVTQNPRYLITVTGKKLTVTCSQNMNHEYMSWYRQDPGLGLRQIYYSMNVEVTDKGDVPEGYKVSRKEKRNFPLILESPSPNQTSLYFCASSTIGSSGANVPTFGAGSRLTVL.

The chain recombines TRBV27 with TRBJ2-5; 9 bases are shared with TRBD2. Germline CDR1 MNHEY, CDR2 SMNVEV (reference sequence). This CDR3 spans 18 amino acids. Unmatched junction bases numbered 18, after V lost 6 bases and J lost 4 bases. CDR3 amino acids: CASSPRVLAGISGETQYF. CDR3 nucleotide sequence: TGTGCCAGCAGCCCTCGAGTTCTAGCGGGGATTTCTGGAGAGACCCAGTACTTC.

V usage is TRBV23-1 and J usage is TRBJ2-2, with D maybe TRBD2 (5 bases). TRBV23-1 is an open reading frame, and its role is uncertain. CDR3 length equals 18 residues. Trimming shortened V by 9 bases and J by 0 bases, and 23 bases separated the two germline ends. CDR3 coding DNA: TGCGCCAGAAGCGGTGAGCCTCCGATTCGCGCGAACACCGGGGAGCTGTTTTTT. Translating it yields CARSGEPPIRANTGELFF.

The chain joins TRBV7-9 to TRBJ2-7; either TRBD1 or TRBD2 may fit D (5 bases each). Trimming stripped 1 base from V and 3 bases from J, with 10 bases between. Germline loops: CDR1 SEHNR, CDR2 FQNEAQ (reference sequence). The CDR3 is 14 residues long. The CDR3 nucleotides are TGTGCCAGCAGCTTAGATGGGGGAGTCTACGAGCAGTACTTC. Protein sequence: CASSLDGGVYEQYF.

The chain employs TRBV29-1 and TRBJ2-2, with D perhaps matching TRBD1 (5 bases). Germline V gene sequence: CDR1 SQVTM, CDR2 ANQGSEA. The CDR3 contains 15 residues. Trimming removed 1 base at V and 7 bases at J, with 16 bases between. CDR3 protein: CSVEGGRDPFGELFF. The CDR3 DNA sequence: TGCAGCGTTGAAGGGGGCAGGGATCCATTCGGGGAGCTGTTTTTT.

There are a few counts of this clone. The chain recombines TRBV29-1 with TRBJ1-1; weak D call: TRBD1 (6 bases). The CDR3 loop spans 12 amino acids. The V end lost 7 bases, the J end lost 2 bases, and 11 bases lay between the germline ends. Germline CDR1 and CDR2: SQVTM and ANQGSEA. The CDR3: CSGQQGNTEAFF. As DNA, the CDR3 is TGCAGCGGTCAACAGGGTAACACTGAAGCTTTCTTT. The variable domain in full, completed from reference TRBV29-1 and TRBJ1-1, reads SAVISQKPSRDICQRGTSLTIQCQVDSQVTMMFWYRQQPGQSLTLIATANQGSEATYESGFVIDKFPISRPNLTFSTLTVSNMSPEDSSIYLCSGQQGNTEAFFGQGTRLTVV.

This clone was counted a few times. The rearrangement links TRBV19 to TRBJ1-5; D call uncertain. The CDR3 is made up of 16 amino acids. The germline V and J ends were trimmed by 6 bases and 2 bases, with 17 bases remaining between them. The V gene's germline CDR1 is LNHDA and CDR2 SQIVND (reference sequence). For the CDR3, the DNA is TGTGCCAGTAGAGTTTGGGGAAGCGAGCGCAATCAGCCCCAGCATTTT. Translated: CASRVWGSERNQPQHF.

This clone was counted between two and nine times. This chain uses TRBV29-1 with TRBJ2-1; 11 positions agree with TRBD2. Trimming took 7 bases from V and 5 from J; bases not matched to a gene: 4. This CDR3 contains 13 residues. The germline CDR1 and CDR2 sequences are SQVTM and ANQGSEA. The CDR3 here is CSETSGAHNEQFF. CDR3 nucleotides: TGCAGCGAGACTAGCGGGGCTCACAATGAGCAGTTCTTC.

The rearrangement uses TRBV4-3 and TRBJ1-1; no clear D gene. Trimming removed 1 base at V and 1 base at J, with 13 bases between. The CDR3 totals 16 residues. Germline values: CDR1 LGHNA, CDR2 YSLEER. CDR3 sequence reads: CASSQGRRVGNTEAFF. The CDR3 coding sequence is TGCGCCAGCAGCCAAGGCCGTCGGGTCGGGAACACTGAAGCTTTCTTT.